The present TCR beta chain was sequenced within a study of T cell responses to AZD1222 COVID-19 vaccine. Study-wide findings and caveats: Spike regions recognized by vaccine-associated CD4 TCRs spanned the protein, led by 160-218 and 743-854. Receipt of two AZD1222 doses was followed by a rise in Spike-specific TCR breadth and depth. Reportedly, nearly half the spike-specific TCRs target unmutated variant regions.

The method was immunoSEQ multiplex PCR; TCRdb's version includes in-frame clones alone and lacks a portion of them. This table has 110,000 or so clones, approximately 87% appearing once. This clone appeared a single time. As yet, its antigen is unknown. The clonotype comes from an adult in good health. Sequenced here: peripheral blood, sampled on day 0 of AZD1222 vaccination.

CDR3 sequence (DNA): TGTGCCAGCAGTGAAAACACTGAAGCTTTCTTT. Encoded protein: CASSENTEAFF. The chain couples TRBV6-1 to TRBJ1-1; D is undetermined. Trimming removed 2 bases at V and 2 bases at J, with 0 bases between. This CDR3 spans 11 amino acids. Germline loops: CDR1 MNHNS, CDR2 SASEGT.